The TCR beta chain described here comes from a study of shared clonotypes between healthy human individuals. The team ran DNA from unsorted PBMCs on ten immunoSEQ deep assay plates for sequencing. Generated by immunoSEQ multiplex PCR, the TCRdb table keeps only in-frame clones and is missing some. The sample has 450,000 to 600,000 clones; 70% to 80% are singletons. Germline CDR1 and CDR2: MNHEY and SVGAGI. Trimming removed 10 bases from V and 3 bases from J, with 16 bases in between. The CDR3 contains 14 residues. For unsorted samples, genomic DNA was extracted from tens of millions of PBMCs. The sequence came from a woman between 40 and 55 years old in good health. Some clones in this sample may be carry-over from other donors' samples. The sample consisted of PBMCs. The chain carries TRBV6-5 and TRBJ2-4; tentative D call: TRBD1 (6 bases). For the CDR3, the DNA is TGTGCCAAGCAACAGGGAAGATTCAAAAACATTCAGTACTTC. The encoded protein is CAKQQGRFKNIQYF.